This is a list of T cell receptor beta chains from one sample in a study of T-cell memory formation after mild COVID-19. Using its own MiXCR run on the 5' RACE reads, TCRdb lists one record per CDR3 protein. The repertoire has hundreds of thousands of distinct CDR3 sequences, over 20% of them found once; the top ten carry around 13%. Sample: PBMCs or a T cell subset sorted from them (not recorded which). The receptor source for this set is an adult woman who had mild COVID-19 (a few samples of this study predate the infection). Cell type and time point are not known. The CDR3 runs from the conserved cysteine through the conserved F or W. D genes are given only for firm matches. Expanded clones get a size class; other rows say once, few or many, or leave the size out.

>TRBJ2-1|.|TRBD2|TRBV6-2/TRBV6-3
TGTGCCAGCAGTTATTCTAGCGGGAGGGCCGCTAATGAGCAGTTCTTC
CASSYSSGRAANEQFF
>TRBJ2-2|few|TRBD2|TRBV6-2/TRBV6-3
TGTGCCAGCACCCCCGGGACTACTAACACCGGGGAGCTGTTTTTT
CASTPGTTNTGELFF
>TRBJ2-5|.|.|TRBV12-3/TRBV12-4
TGTGCCAGCAGTTCCTCAACTCAAGAGACCCAGTACTTC
CASSSSTQETQYF
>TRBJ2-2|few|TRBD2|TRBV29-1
TGCAGCGTGGCTTGGACCCTAGCGGGGGTCACCGGGGAGCTGTTTTTT
CSVAWTLAGVTGELFF
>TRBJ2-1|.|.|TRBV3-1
TGTGCCAGCAGCCAACAACTCCGGGTCGATGAGCAGTTCTTC
CASSQQLRVDEQFF
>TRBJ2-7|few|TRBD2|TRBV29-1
TGCAGCGTTCAGGATCCTAGCGGGAATTACGAGCAGTACTTC
CSVQDPSGNYEQYF
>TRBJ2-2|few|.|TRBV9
TGTGCCAGCAGCGTAGGGTCCGGGGATGAGAACACCGGGGAGCTGTTTTTT
CASSVGSGDENTGELFF
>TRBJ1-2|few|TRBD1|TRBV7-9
TGTGCCAGCAGAAAGACAGGGGAAAACTATGGCTACACCTTC
CASRKTGENYGYTF
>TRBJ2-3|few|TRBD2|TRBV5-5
TGTGCCAGCAGCTTGGCAGCGACTAGCTTGGGGTTAGATACGCAGTATTTT
CASSLAATSLGLDTQYF
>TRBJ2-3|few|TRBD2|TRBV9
TGTGCCAGCAGCATCCGGGACTACGAAGATACGCAGTATTTT
CASSIRDYEDTQYF
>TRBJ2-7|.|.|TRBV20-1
TGCAGTGCTAGAGGGGGTGGCGAGCAGTACTTC
CSARGGGEQYF
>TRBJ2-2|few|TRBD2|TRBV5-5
TGTGCCAGCAGCTCCTCGGGACTAGCCGACACCGGGGAGCTGTTTTTT
CASSSSGLADTGELFF
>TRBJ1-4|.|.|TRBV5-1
TGCGCCAGCAGCTTGGCAGGGGCGCGGGAAAAACTGTTTTTT
CASSLAGAREKLFF
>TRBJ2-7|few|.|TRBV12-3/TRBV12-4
TGTGCCAGCAGTTTTGGACTACCAGGGACCTACGAGCAGTACTTC
CASSFGLPGTYEQYF
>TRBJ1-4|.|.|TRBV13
TGTGCCAGCAGCTCTTTTACTAATGAAAAACTGTTTTTT
CASSSFTNEKLFF
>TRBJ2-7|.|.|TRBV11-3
TGTGCCAGCCCATGGGGGGACGGCACTTACGAGCAGTACTTC
CASPWGDGTYEQYF
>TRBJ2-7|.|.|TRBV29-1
TGCAGCGCCAGCCTCAGGGGGGCCGACGAGCAGTACTTC
CSASLRGADEQYF
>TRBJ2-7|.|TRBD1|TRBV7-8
TGTGCCAGCAGCCCCCCGGACAGGTTCGGAGACTTC
CASSPPDRFGDF
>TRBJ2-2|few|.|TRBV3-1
TGTGCCAGCAGCCCCCAGGGGAGGAACGGGGAGCTGTTTTTT
CASSPQGRNGELFF
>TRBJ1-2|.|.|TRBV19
TGTGCCAGTAGTGTCCCGGGGTCGGGGCGAGGCTATGGCTACACCTTC
CASSVPGSGRGYGYTF
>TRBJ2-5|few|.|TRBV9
TGTGCCAGCAGCGTAGGCGGGGGCCAGAGAGAGACCCAGTACTTC
CASSVGGGQRETQYF
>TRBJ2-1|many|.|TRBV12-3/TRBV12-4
TGTGCCAGCAGTTTAGGTACTAGCAGATACAATGAGCAGTTCTTC
CASSLGTSRYNEQFF
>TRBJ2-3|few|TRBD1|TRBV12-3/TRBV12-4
TGTGCCAGCAGTCCGATGGACAGGGGCAACACAGATACGCAGTATTTT
CASSPMDRGNTDTQYF
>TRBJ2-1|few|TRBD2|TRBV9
TGTGCCAGCAGTCGTAGCGGGAGGGCCTTCTACAATGAGCAGTTCTTC
CASSRSGRAFYNEQFF
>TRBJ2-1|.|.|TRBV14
TGTGCCAGCAGCCATGGATGGACAGAGCAGTTCTTC
CASSHGWTEQFF
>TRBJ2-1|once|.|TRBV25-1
TGTGCCAGCAGTGAAGCAGGGTGGGAGGATGAGCAGTTCTTC
CASSEAGWEDEQFF
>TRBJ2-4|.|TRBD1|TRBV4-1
TGCGCCAGCAGCCAAGATTGGGGACAGCAACCGGGGAACATTCAGTACTTC
CASSQDWGQQPGNIQYF
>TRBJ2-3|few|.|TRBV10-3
TGTGCCTCCGACGGGATATACCCCCCCCCAGGGGATACGCAGTATTTT
CASDGIYPPPGDTQYF
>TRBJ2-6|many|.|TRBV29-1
TGCAGCGTTGAACCTCTTGGTTCGACAAGTGGGGCCAACGTCCTGACTTTC
CSVEPLGSTSGANVLTF
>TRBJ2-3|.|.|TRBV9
TGTGCCAGCAGCGTAAGAGCGGGCCGCACAGATACGCAGTATTTT
CASSVRAGRTDTQYF
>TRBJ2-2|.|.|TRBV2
TGTGCCAGCAAGAATGAAGGAAACACCGGGGAGCTGTTTTTT
CASKNEGNTGELFF
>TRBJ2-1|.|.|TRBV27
TGTGCCAGCAGTGGCAGGGACGTCGGTACCTACAATGAGCAGTTCTTC
CASSGRDVGTYNEQFF
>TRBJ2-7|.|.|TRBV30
TGTGCCTGGAACACTGTCTACGAGCAGTACTTC
CAWNTVYEQYF
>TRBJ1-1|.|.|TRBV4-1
TGCGCCAGCCGGGGGGACACTGAAGCTTTCTTT
CASRGDTEAFF
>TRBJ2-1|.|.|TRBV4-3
TGCGCCAGCAGCCAAGATCCTTCCGGCTATGAGCAGTTCTTC
CASSQDPSGYEQFF
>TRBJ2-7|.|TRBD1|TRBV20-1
TGCAGTGCCCATACCATAATCATGACCGACAGGGCCTACGAGCAGTACTTC
CSAHTIIMTDRAYEQYF
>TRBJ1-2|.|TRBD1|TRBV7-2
TGTGCCAGCGGACCTTTGGGACAGGGTTTCAGTGGCTACACCTTC
CASGPLGQGFSGYTF
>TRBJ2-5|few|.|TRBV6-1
TGTGCCAGCAGTGAGAGGGGACCCCGAGAGACCCAGTACTTC
CASSERGPRETQYF
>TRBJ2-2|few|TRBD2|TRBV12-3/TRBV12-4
TGTGCCAGCAGGGACGGCGGGAGTAGTAGAGTAGCCGGGGAGCTGTTTTTT
CASRDGGSSRVAGELFF
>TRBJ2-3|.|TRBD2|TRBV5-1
TGCGCCAGCAGCTTGGCGCTCAGCGGGGGAACAGATACGCAGTATTTT
CASSLALSGGTDTQYF
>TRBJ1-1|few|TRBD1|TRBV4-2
TGTGCCAGCAGCCGGGAGACAGGGGGGAACACTGAAGCTTTCTTT
CASSRETGGNTEAFF
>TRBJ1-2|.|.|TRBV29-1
TGCAGCGTTGATCGAGTGGCGCCTAACTATGGCTACACCTTC
CSVDRVAPNYGYTF
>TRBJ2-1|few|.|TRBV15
TGTGCCACCAGCAGATCTAGGGATGAGCAGTTCTTC
CATSRSRDEQFF
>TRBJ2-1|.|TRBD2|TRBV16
TGTGCCAGCAGCCAATTGGCTAGCGGGAGGAGTAATGAGCAGTTCTTC
CASSQLASGRSNEQFF
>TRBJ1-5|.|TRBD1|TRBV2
TGTGCCAGCAACGGAGGACAGGGAAATCAGCCCCAGCATTTT
CASNGGQGNQPQHF
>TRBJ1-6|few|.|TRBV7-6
TGTGCCAGCAGCTTGGAGGGTTTAAAGAGGGGGAATTCACCCCTCCACTTT
CASSLEGLKRGNSPLHF
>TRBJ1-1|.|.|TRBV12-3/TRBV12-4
TGTGCCAGCAGTTCAAGGACGGTGATGAACACTGAAGCTTTCTTT
CASSSRTVMNTEAFF
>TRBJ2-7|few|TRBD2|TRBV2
TGTGCCAGCAGTGAGCGGCTAGCGGAAGCCTACGAGCAGTACTTC
CASSERLAEAYEQYF
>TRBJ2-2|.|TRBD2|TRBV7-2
TGTGCCAGCAGCCCTGGACTAGCGGGATTTTTCGCCGGGGAGCTGTTTTTT
CASSPGLAGFFAGELFF
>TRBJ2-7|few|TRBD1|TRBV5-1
TGCGCCAGCAGCCCCACCGACAGGGGGATGGGTGAGCAGTACTTC
CASSPTDRGMGEQYF
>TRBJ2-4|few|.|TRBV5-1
TGCGCCAGCAGCCAAAACCAAGAGAACATTCAGTACTTC
CASSQNQENIQYF
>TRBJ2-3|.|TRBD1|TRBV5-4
TGTGCCAGCACCGAGGGGGCCGCCACCGGAGATACGCAGTATTTT
CASTEGAATGDTQYF
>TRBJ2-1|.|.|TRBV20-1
TGCAGTGCCAGGGGATCCGGGCAGGGGACGAATGAGCAGTTCTTC
CSARGSGQGTNEQFF
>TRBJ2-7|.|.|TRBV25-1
TGTGCCAGCAGTGAGGCAGACGCCTTGACTTACGAGCAGTACTTC
CASSEADALTYEQYF
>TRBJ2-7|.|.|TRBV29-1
TGCAGCGTTCCCGGGACGCGAGAGCAGTACTTC
CSVPGTREQYF
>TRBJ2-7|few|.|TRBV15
TGTGCCACCAGCCCGGGAGAAAACTACGAGCAGTACTTC
CATSPGENYEQYF
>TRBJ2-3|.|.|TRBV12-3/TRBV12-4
TGTGCCAGCAGTCCGGGGACCCCTTTTATGGATACGCAGTATTTT
CASSPGTPFMDTQYF
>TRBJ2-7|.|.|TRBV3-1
TGTGCCAGCAGCCAAGGGGCAGGGCCCGAGCAGTACTTC
CASSQGAGPEQYF
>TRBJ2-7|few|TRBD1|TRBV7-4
TGTGCCAGCAGCTTACGCCTCGACAGGGCCCCCCACGAGCAGTACTTC
CASSLRLDRAPHEQYF
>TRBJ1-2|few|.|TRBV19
TGTGCCAGTACCCTGAGGGAAGGTTTTGGCTACACCTTC
CASTLREGFGYTF